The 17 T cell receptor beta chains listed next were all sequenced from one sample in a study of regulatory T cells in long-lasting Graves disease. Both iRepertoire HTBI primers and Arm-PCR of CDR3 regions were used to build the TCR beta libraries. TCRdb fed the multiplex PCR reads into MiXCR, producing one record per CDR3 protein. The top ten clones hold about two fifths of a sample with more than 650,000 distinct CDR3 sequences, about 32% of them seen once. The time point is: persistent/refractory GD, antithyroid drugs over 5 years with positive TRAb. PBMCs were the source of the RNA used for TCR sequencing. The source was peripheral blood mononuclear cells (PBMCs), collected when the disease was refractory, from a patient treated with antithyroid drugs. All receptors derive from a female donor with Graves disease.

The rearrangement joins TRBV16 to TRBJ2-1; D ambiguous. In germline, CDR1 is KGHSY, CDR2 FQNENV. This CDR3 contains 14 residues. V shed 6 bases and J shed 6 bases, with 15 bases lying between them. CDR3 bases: TGTGCCAGCAGTGAAAGTCCGGAATCCAATGAGCAGTTCTTC. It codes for CASSESPESNEQFF. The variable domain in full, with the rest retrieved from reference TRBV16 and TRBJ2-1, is GEEVAQTPKHLVRGEGQKAKLYCAPIKGHSYVFWYQQVLKNEFKFLISFQNENVFDETGMPKERFSAKCLPNSPCSLEIQATKLEDSAVYFCASSESPESNEQFFGPGTRLTVL.

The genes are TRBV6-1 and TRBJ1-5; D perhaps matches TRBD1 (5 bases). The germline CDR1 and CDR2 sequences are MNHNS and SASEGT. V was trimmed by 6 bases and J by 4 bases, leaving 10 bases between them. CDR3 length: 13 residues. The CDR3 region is CASRGDRNQPQHF. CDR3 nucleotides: TGTGCCAGCAGAGGGGATAGGAATCAGCCCCAGCATTTT.

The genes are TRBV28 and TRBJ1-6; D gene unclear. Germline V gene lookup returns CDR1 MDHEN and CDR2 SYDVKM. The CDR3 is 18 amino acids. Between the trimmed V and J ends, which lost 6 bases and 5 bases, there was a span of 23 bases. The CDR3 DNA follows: TGTGCCAGCAGCCATACTCTGGTAGGCTCGCAGCATAATTCACCCCTCCACTTT. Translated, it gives CASSHTLVGSQHNSPLHF.

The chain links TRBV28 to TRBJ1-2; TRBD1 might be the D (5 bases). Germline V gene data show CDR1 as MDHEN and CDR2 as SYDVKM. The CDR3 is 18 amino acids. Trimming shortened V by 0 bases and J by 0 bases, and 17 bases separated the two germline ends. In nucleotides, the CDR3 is TGTGCCAGCAGTTTATGGAGGTCTGGGGCAGTCCCTAACTATGGCTACACCTTC. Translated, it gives CASSLWRSGAVPNYGYTF.

Written as DNA, the CDR3 is TGTGCCAGCAGCTTGCGTTCGGGGGGCTACGAGCAGTACTTC. The encoded protein is CASSLRSGGYEQYF. The genes are TRBV5-5 and TRBJ2-7, with TRBD2 matching over 7 bases. The CDR3 length is 14 residues. Unmatched junction bases numbered 4, after V lost 1 base and J lost 3 bases. Germline V lookup: CDR1 SGHKS, CDR2 YYEKEE (reference sequence).

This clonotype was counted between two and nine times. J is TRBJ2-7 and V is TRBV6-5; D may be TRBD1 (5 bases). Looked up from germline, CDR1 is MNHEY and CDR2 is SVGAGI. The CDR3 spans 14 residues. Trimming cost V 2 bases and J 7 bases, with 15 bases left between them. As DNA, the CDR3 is TGTGCCAGCAGTTACGCAGGGTTAACTGGGGAGCAGTACTTC. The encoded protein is CASSYAGLTGEQYF.

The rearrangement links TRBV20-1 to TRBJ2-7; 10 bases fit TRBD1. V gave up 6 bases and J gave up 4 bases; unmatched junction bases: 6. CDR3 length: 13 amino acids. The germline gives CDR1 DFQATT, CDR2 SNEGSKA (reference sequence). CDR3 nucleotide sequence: TGCAGTGCAGAACGGGACAGGGGATACGAGCAGTACTTC. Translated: CSAERDRGYEQYF.

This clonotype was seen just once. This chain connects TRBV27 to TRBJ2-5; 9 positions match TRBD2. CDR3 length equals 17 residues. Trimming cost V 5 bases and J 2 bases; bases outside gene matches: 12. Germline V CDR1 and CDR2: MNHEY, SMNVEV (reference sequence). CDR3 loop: CASSKMLVAGEQETQYF. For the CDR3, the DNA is TGTGCCAGCAGTAAAATGCTCGTAGCGGGAGAGCAAGAGACCCAGTACTTC.

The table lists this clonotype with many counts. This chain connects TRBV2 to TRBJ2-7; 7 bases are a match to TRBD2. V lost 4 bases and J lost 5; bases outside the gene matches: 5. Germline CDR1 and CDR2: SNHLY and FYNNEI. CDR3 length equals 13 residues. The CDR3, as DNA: TGTGCCAGCAGTGTTGGGAGGGATCACGAGCAGTACTTC. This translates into CASSVGRDHEQYF.

The CDR3 loop is CASSLARDSRQHF. In DNA form, the CDR3 reads TGTGCCAGCAGTTTAGCTCGGGACAGCAGACAACATTTT. The chain recombines TRBV12-3 or TRBV12-4 with TRBJ1-5, with 7 nucleotides matching TRBD1. The trim removed 0 bases at V and 16 bases at J, leaving 9 bases unmatched. The length of the CDR3 is 13 residues.

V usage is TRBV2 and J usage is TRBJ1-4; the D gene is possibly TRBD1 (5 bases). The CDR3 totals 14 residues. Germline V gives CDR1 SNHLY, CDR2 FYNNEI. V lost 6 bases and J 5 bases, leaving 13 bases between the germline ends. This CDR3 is CASRDTRQNEKLFF. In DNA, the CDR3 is TGTGCCAGCAGGGACACAAGACAGAATGAAAAACTGTTTTTT.

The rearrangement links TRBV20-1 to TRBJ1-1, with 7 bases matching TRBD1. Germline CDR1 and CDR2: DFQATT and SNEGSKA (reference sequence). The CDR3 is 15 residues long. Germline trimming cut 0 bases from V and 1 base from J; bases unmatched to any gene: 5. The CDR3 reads CSARDIRQGNTEAFF. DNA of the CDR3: TGCAGTGCTAGAGATATACGACAGGGGAACACTGAAGCTTTCTTT.

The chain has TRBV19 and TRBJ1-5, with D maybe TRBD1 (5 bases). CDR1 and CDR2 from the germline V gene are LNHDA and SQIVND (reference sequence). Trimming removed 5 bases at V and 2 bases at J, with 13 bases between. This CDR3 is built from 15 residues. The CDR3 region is CASSLTADGNQPQHF. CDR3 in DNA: TGTGCCAGTAGTCTGACAGCGGATGGCAATCAGCCCCAGCATTTT.

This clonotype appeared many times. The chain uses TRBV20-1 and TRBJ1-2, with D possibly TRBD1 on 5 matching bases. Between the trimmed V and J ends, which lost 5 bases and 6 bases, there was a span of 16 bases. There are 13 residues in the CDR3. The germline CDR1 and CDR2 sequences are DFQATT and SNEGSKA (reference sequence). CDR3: CSAGSLRQNGYTF. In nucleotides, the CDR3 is TGCAGTGCTGGCAGCCTAAGACAGAATGGCTACACCTTC.

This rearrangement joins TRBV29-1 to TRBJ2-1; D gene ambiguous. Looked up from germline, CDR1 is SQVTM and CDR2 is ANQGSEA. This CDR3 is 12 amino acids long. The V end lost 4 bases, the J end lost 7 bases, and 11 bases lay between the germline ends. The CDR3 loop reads CSVARTANEQFF. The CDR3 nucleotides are TGCAGCGTTGCGCGGACGGCGAATGAGCAGTTCTTC.

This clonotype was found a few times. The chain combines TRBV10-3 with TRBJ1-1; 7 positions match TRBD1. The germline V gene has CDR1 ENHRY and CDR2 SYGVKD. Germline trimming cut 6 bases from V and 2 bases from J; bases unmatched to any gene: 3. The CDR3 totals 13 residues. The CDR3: CAIRTGTNTEAFF. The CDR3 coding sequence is TGTGCCATCAGGACAGGGACAAACACTGAAGCTTTCTTT.

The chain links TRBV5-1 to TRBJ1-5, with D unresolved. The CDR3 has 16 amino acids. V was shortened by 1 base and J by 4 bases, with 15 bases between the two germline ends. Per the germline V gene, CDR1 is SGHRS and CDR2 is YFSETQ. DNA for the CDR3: TGCGCCAGCAGCTTGCCCGAAGTCGGAGGGAATCAGCCCCAGCATTTT. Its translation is CASSLPEVGGNQPQHF.